The 8 T cell receptor beta chains presented below share a single source sample, sequenced in a study of blood T cells in healthy people across ages. Then a second PCR, running about 7 to 11 cycles, was carried out with a sample-barcoded 5' primer and a J-beta primer mix. One entry per CDR3 protein results from TCRdb running MiXCR on the 5' RACE reads. The sample gives 650,000 or so distinct CDR3 sequences, roughly half of which show up once; approximately 13% is in the top ten. The specimen sequenced was blood. Source of these receptors: a woman aged 80 or over in good health.

The chain couples TRBV7-3 to TRBJ2-5, with D hard to call. V was shortened by 5 bases and J by 3 bases, with 10 bases between the two germline ends. CDR3 size: 13 residues. The V gene's germline CDR1 is SGHTA and CDR2 FQGTGA. The CDR3 reads CASSTSLKETQYF. CDR3 nucleotides: TGTGCCAGCAGCACCAGCCTTAAAGAGACCCAGTACTTC.

This clonotype was recorded at least ten times. J is TRBJ1-2 and V is TRBV25-1, with a possible D match to TRBD1 (5 bases). Looked up from germline, CDR1 is MGHDK and CDR2 is SYGVNS. V lost 3 bases, J lost 2 bases, and 7 bases lay in between. The CDR3 is 13 residues long. The CDR3 bases are TGTGCCAGCAGTGACGGGGCGAACTATGGCTACACCTTC. It yields the protein CASSDGANYGYTF.

The chain has TRBV6-1 and TRBJ1-6; perhaps TRBD1 as D (5 bases). This CDR3 region has 15 residues. Trimming took 8 bases from V and 7 from J, leaving 18 bases between them. CDR1 MNHNS and CDR2 SASEGT come from the germline V gene. CDR3 protein: CASASVGGENSPLHF. Written as DNA, the CDR3 is TGTGCCAGCGCGTCCGTTGGGGGGGAAAATTCACCCCTCCACTTT.

The V call is TRBV9, the J call TRBJ1-1, with D possibly being TRBD1 (6 bases). The CDR3 is made up of 12 amino acids. Germline CDR1 is SGDLS and CDR2 is YYNGEE. V was pared by 5 bases and J by 5 bases, with 10 bases between. DNA of the CDR3: TGTGCCAGCAGGGGAGGGGGGACTGAAGCTTTCTTT. Protein: CASRGGGTEAFF. Full variable domain (outside the CDR3, taken from reference TRBV9 and TRBJ1-1): DSGVTQTPKHLITATGQRVTLRCSPRSGDLSVYWYQQSLDQGLQFLIQYYNGEERAKGNILERFSAQQFPDLHSELNLSSLELGDSALYFCASRGGGTEAFFGQGTRLTVV.

This clonotype was picked up many times. The chain recombines TRBV7-2 with TRBJ2-7, with no clear D. This CDR3 has 12 residues. The V end was cut by 1 base, the J end by 4 bases, with 5 bases between. The germline gives CDR1 SGHTA, CDR2 FQGNSA. The DNA for the CDR3 is TGTGCCAGCAGCTTAGAAATGTACGAGCAGTACTTC. Protein product: CASSLEMYEQYF.

There are many counts of this clonotype. The rearrangement joins TRBV10-3 to TRBJ2-1, with TRBD2 matching 16 bases. Unmatched junction bases numbered 6, after V lost 6 bases and J lost 4 bases. Germline CDR1 ENHRY, CDR2 SYGVKD. CDR3 length: 17 residues. For the CDR3, the DNA is TGTGCCATCAGAGGGACTAGCGGGAGGGATGAATACAATGAGCAGTTCTTC. The encoded protein is CAIRGTSGRDEYNEQFF.

A note on this clonotype: A single base separates this from a much larger clone, so it may be a read error. The chain joins TRBV21-1 to TRBJ2-1; no check of the table's D call, TRBD2, against the DNA was made. TRBV21-1 is a documented pseudogene. This CDR3 comprises 15 residues. As DNA, the CDR3 is TGTGCCAGCAGCTCAAGGAGCGGTACCTACAAGGAGCAGTTCTTC. This codes for CASSSRSGTYKEQFF.

The rearrangement joins TRBV12-3 or TRBV12-4 to TRBJ1-6; TRBD1 might be the D (5 bases). V shed 4 bases and J shed 9 bases, with 16 bases lying between them. This CDR3 region has 15 residues. Written as DNA, the CDR3 is TGTGCCAGCAGTTCATCGGGGCCCCTCTCTTCACCCCTCCACTTT. Its translation: CASSSSGPLSSPLHF.